The 8 T cell receptor beta chains below were found in one sample sequenced in a study of control samples from healthy donors and cancer patients. Some clones are missing from TCRdb's copy, which holds only in-frame ones; the method was immunoSEQ multiplex PCR. This repertoire shows 200,000 to 250,000 clones, 85% to 95% found once; its top ten account for about 1.6%. Sequenced sample: blood. These TCRs come from a man aged 45 to 65 in good health.

The chain recombines TRBV19 with TRBJ1-1; D is unresolved. CDR3 length: 13 amino acids. CDR1 LNHDA and CDR2 SQIVND come from the germline V gene (reference sequence). V lost 5 bases, J lost 0 bases, and 7 bases lay in between. The DNA of the CDR3 is TGTGCCAGTAGTCGAACAGTGAACACTGAAGCTTTCTTT. It codes for CASSRTVNTEAFF.

This clone was detected only once. The rearrangement links TRBV9 to TRBJ1-1; D not resolved. This CDR3 has 13 amino acids. In germline, CDR1 is SGDLS, CDR2 YYNGEE. Trimming shortened V by 0 bases and J by 0 bases, and 3 bases separated the two germline ends. CDR3 sequence (DNA): TGTGCCAGCAGCGTAGTGGTGAACACTGAAGCTTTCTTT. Translated, it gives CASSVVVNTEAFF.

The chain recombines TRBV27 with TRBJ2-3, with 8 bases lining up with TRBD2. Germline CDR1 and CDR2: MNHEY and SMNVEV (reference sequence). Germline trimming cut 2 bases from V and 1 base from J; bases unmatched to any gene: 5. The CDR3 is 16 amino acids. The CDR3 protein is CASSLSGGGRTDTQYF. CDR3 sequence (DNA): TGTGCCAGCAGTTTAAGCGGCGGGGGGCGCACAGATACGCAGTATTTT.

The rearrangement joins TRBV7-2 to TRBJ1-4, with 10 bases matching TRBD1. Germline V gene lookup returns CDR1 SGHTA and CDR2 FQGNSA. This CDR3 is 18 amino acids long. V shed 6 bases, J shed 8 bases, and the junction held 18 bases outside the gene matches. The CDR3 region has the DNA TGTGCCAGCAGTCGACCTCCGGGACAGGGGCCCCTCGGCGAAAAACTGTTTTTT. It codes for CASSRPPGQGPLGEKLFF.

The DNA of the CDR3 is TGTGCCAGCAGCACGCGACAGACCCCCGGGGAGCTGTTTTTT. Its protein is CASSTRQTPGELFF. This chain links TRBV5-4 with TRBJ2-2, with D perhaps TRBD1 (5 bases). The length of the CDR3 is 14 residues. The ends were cut back, 4 bases at V and 6 bases at J, with 13 bases in the middle. Germline loops: CDR1 SGHNT, CDR2 YYREEE (reference sequence). Supplemented by reference TRBV5-4 and TRBJ2-2, the full variable domain reads ETGVTQSPTHLIKTRGQQVTLRCSSQSGHNTVSWYQQALGQGPQFIFQYYREEENGRGNFPPRFSGLQFPNYSSELNVNALELDDSALYLCASSTRQTPGELFFGEGSRLTVL.

The rearrangement joins TRBV19 to TRBJ1-5; perhaps TRBD1 as D (5 bases). Trimming removed 2 bases from V and 5 bases from J, with 10 bases in between. The CDR3 is 14 amino acids. The V gene's germline CDR1 is LNHDA and CDR2 SQIVND (reference sequence). The CDR3 nucleotides are TGTGCCAGTAGTATACGGGGAGGGGATCAGCCCCAGCATTTT. Its protein is CASSIRGGDQPQHF.

V and J are TRBV19 and TRBJ2-1; TRBD2 matches 11 bases. With 6 bases clipped from V and 0 bases from J, the junction kept 13 bases outside the gene matches. Germline assignment: CDR1 LNHDA and CDR2 SQIVND (reference sequence). CDR3 length equals 19 residues. The CDR3 nucleotides are TGTGCCAGTAGCAAGTCTAGCGGGGGGTTCGTAAGCTCCTACAATGAGCAGTTCTTC. Its protein is CASSKSSGGFVSSYNEQFF.

The J gene is TRBJ1-4, the V gene TRBV19; D perhaps matches TRBD1 (5 bases). Trimming took off 5 bases at V and 0 bases at J, with 7 bases between the two ends. Germline loops: CDR1 LNHDA, CDR2 SQIVND (reference sequence). This CDR3 has 14 residues. For the CDR3, the DNA is TGTGCCAGTAGTTCCAGGGCAACTAATGAAAAACTGTTTTTT. Its protein product is CASSSRATNEKLFF.